These T cell receptor beta chains were read from a single sample in a study of cytomegalovirus exposure and HLA in healthy donors. Measured with immunoSEQ multiplex PCR; TCRdb has only the in-frame clones, and not every one. The table lists 150,000 to 200,000 clones, approximately 80% of them singletons. The material sequenced was PBMCs. Source of these receptors: a woman in her thirties or forties in good health and CMV-seropositive. Both conserved end residues are part of each CDR3. D genes are given only for firm matches. Size values are once, few and many counts, or a class for expanded clones, and some rows have none.

abundance,len,d_gene,v_gene,j_gene,CDR3nt,CDR3aa
-,14,TRBD2,TRBV2,TRBJ2-5,TGTGCCAGCCTTCAGCTAGCGGGGAGTGAGACCCAGTACTTC,CASLQLAGSETQYF
-,16,TRBD2,TRBV5-8,TRBJ2-5,TGTGCCAGCGTACGACTAGCGGGAGGTGTGGGGGAGACCCAGTACTTC,CASVRLAGGVGETQYF
once,15,-,TRBV14,TRBJ2-2,TGTGCCAGCAGCCAAGGCCCTAGCGAGGGCGCAGAGCTGTTTTTT,CASSQGPSEGAELFF
-,13,-,TRBV27,TRBJ1-5,TGTGCCAGCAGTTTAGACAGTTATCAGCCCCAGCATTTT,CASSLDSYQPQHF
few,15,TRBD1,TRBV29-1,TRBJ1-2,TGCAGCGTTGCCCGACTGTCGACAGGGGACGGGGGCTACACCTTC,CSVARLSTGDGGYTF
-,14,TRBD1,TRBV29-1,TRBJ2-4,TGCAGCGTCGAAACAGGGGGGGCCAAAAACATTCAGTACTTC,CSVETGGAKNIQYF
once,13,TRBD1,TRBV11-3,TRBJ1-5,TGTGCCAGCAGCAAGGGACAGGATCAGCCCCAGCATTTT,CASSKGQDQPQHF
-,14,TRBD1,TRBV28,TRBJ1-2,TGTGCCAGCAGTTCCGGGACAGGGGTTTTTGGCTACACCTTC,CASSSGTGVFGYTF
-,14,TRBD2,TRBV2,TRBJ2-5,TGTGCCAGCAGCCCGACTAGCGGGAGTGTTAGCCAGTACTTC,CASSPTSGSVSQYF
few,16,TRBD2,TRBV27,TRBJ2-7,TGTGCCAGCAGTCCAATGGGACTAGCGGGAATGTACGAGCAGTACTTC,CASSPMGLAGMYEQYF
-,13,-,TRBV6-5,TRBJ1-2,TGTGCCAGCAGTGGGCATCCTTGGGATGGCTACACCTTC,CASSGHPWDGYTF
-,15,TRBD1,TRBV18,TRBJ2-7,TGTGCCAGCTCACAGACAGGGTCGAGCTCCTACGAGCAGTACTTC,CASSQTGSSSYEQYF
-,16,-,TRBV2,TRBJ2-5,TGTGCCAGCAGTGACTCCGGACTAGGAGGGGGAGAGACCCAGTACTTC,CASSDSGLGGGETQYF
-,15,TRBD1,TRBV19,TRBJ1-2,TGTGCCAGTAGACTAGACTCCCAGGGGGTCTATGGCTACACCTTC,CASRLDSQGVYGYTF
-,15,-,TRBV18,TRBJ2-2,TGTGCCAGCTCACCGGAGTCTCCGAACACCGGGGAGCTGTTTTTT,CASSPESPNTGELFF
-,14,TRBD1,TRBV27,TRBJ2-7,TGTGCCAGCAGTCGACAGGGGGCGAACTACGAGCAGTACTTC,CASSRQGANYEQYF
-,14,-,TRBV18,TRBJ2-7,TGTGCCAGCTCACCCCCGGGACACAACTACGAGCAGTACTTC,CASSPPGHNYEQYF
-,16,TRBD2,TRBV6-1,TRBJ2-1,TGTGCCAGCAGTGGGACTAGCGGGGGGCCCTACAATGAGCAGTTCTTC,CASSGTSGGPYNEQFF
-,14,-,TRBV19,TRBJ2-2,TGTGCCAGTAGCCCAGGGGGGAGCACCGGGGAGCTGTTTTTT,CASSPGGSTGELFF
-,16,TRBD1,TRBV7-9,TRBJ2-1,TGTGCCAGCAGCTTGGAACAGGGGGAGGCCTACAATGAGCAGTTCTTC,CASSLEQGEAYNEQFF
few,15,-,TRBV7-2,TRBJ1-4,TGTGCCAGCAGCTTCTCGAGGTTTACAGGTGAAAAACTGTTTTTT,CASSFSRFTGEKLFF
-,15,-,TRBV7-7,TRBJ2-5,TGTGCCAGCAGCTTATGGGGGGGGGCCGGAGAGACCCAGTACTTC,CASSLWGGAGETQYF
-,17,TRBD2,TRBV25-1,TRBJ2-1,TGTGCCAGCAGTCCAGCTAGCGGGAGGGCCGGCAGCAATGAGCAGTTCTTC,CASSPASGRAGSNEQFF
few,19,-,TRBV11-2,TRBJ2-1,TGTGCCAGCAGCTTAGATGGGGGGGCTCACGTCGGGGACAACAATGAGCAGTTCTTC,CASSLDGGAHVGDNNEQFF
-,13,TRBD2,TRBV7-2,TRBJ2-7,TGTGCCAGCAGCTCGGGACTAGCTTACGAGCAGTACTTC,CASSSGLAYEQYF
-,13,TRBD1,TRBV10-1,TRBJ2-2,TGCGCCACCGGGACAGGGTCGGTCGGGGAGCTGTTTTTT,CATGTGSVGELFF
-,14,TRBD1,TRBV18,TRBJ2-7,TGTGCCAGCTCACCGACGACAGGGGGCTACGAGCAGTACTTC,CASSPTTGGYEQYF
-,17,-,TRBV9,TRBJ2-3,TGTGCCAGCAGCGTATCTCAGACTAGTAATCACGCAGATACGCAGTATTTT,CASSVSQTSNHADTQYF
-,12,-,TRBV5-6,TRBJ2-2,TGTGCCAGCAGCCGGTTGCCCGGGGAGCTGTTTTTT,CASSRLPGELFF
-,15,TRBD1,TRBV5-1,TRBJ2-1,TGCGCCAGCAGCCCCACAGGGGGCGATTACAATGAGCAGTTCTTC,CASSPTGGDYNEQFF
-,17,TRBD1,TRBV27,TRBJ2-5,TGTGCCAGCAGCTCGACCGCGGACAGGCAACCTGGGGAGACCCAGTACTTC,CASSSTADRQPGETQYF
-,13,-,TRBV7-2,TRBJ1-1,TGTGCCAGCAGCGCCGACAGGAACACTGAAGCTTTCTTT,CASSADRNTEAFF
-,14,TRBD1,TRBV27,TRBJ1-5,TGTGCCAGCAGCCTCGGAGGGGGCAAACAGCCCCAGCATTTT,CASSLGGGKQPQHF
-,14,-,TRBV19,TRBJ2-3,TGTGCCAGTAGTATGCAGGGTGGCACAGATACGCAGTATTTT,CASSMQGGTDTQYF
-,13,-,TRBV7-2,TRBJ1-5,TGTGCCAGCAGTCTCCTAAGCAATCAGCCCCAGCATTTT,CASSLLSNQPQHF
-,14,-,TRBV5-1,TRBJ1-2,TGCGCCAGCAGCCCGGAGGGGACCCTGGAGGGCTACACCTTC,CASSPEGTLEGYTF
few,14,TRBD1,TRBV19,TRBJ2-3,TGTGCCAGTACGACAGGGGAGGGCACAGATACGCAGTATTTT,CASTTGEGTDTQYF
-,15,-,TRBV11-2,TRBJ2-2,TGTGCCAGCAGCACAATAGGGACTTCCACCGGGGAGCTGTTTTTT,CASSTIGTSTGELFF
-,15,-,TRBV28,TRBJ1-3,TGTGCCAGCAGTTTGTGGCAGGGCTCTGGAAACACCATATATTTT,CASSLWQGSGNTIYF
-,13,-,TRBV2,TRBJ1-1,TGTGCCAGCAAGGCAGGTTTGAACACTGAAGCTTTCTTT,CASKAGLNTEAFF
-,13,-,TRBV27,TRBJ1-1,TGTGCCAGCAGTTTCTCGGGGATCACTGAAGCTTTCTTT,CASSFSGITEAFF
-,14,-,TRBV5-1,TRBJ1-1,TGCGCCAGCAGCTTGGTCTCGGCAGGGACTGAAGCTTTCTTT,CASSLVSAGTEAFF
-,15,TRBD2,TRBV7-2,TRBJ2-3,TGTGCCAGCACCCCCGAGAGCGGGGGGGCAGGTACGCAGTATTTT,CASTPESGGAGTQYF
-,15,-,TRBV7-8,TRBJ2-3,TGTGCCAGCAGCTTAGCGTGGGAGGTCCGAGATACGCAGTATTTT,CASSLAWEVRDTQYF
few,15,TRBD1,TRBV19,TRBJ1-2,TGTGCCAGTAGTATAAGTTCAGGGGGATGGTATGGCTACACCTTC,CASSISSGGWYGYTF
-,15,-,TRBV29-1,TRBJ2-5,TGCAGCGTTGAACCTCGAAAGGGGTCAAAAGAGACCCAGTACTTC,CSVEPRKGSKETQYF
-,16,TRBD2,TRBV9,TRBJ2-5,TGTGCCAGCAGCGTCGGGATCGCTAGCGGAACAGAGACCCAGTACTTC,CASSVGIASGTETQYF
-,16,TRBD2,TRBV5-4,TRBJ2-7,TGTGCCAGCAGCCCAGGGACTAGCGGGAGGGCCTACGAGCAGTACTTC,CASSPGTSGRAYEQYF
few,16,-,TRBV6-5,TRBJ1-5,TGTGCCAGCAGTTACTCCGAAGGGGATAGCAATCAGCCCCAGCATTTT,CASSYSEGDSNQPQHF